A single sample is the source of the 14 T cell receptor beta chains below, sequenced in a study of a mutant IDH1 vaccine in newly diagnosed glioma. Sample time point: week 35, safety follow-up. Each dose delivered 300 ug of mutant IDH1 20-mer peptide subcutaneously with imiquimod. Sequencing used immunoSEQ multiplex PCR; TCRdb keeps in-frame clones, though not all of them. The data contain around 57,000 clones, under 90% of them singletons. Antigen specificity for these receptors is unknown. The specimen comprised PBMCs, sampled from a glioma patient whose treatment included an IDH1 peptide vaccine. All receptors come from a man younger than 45 with glioma.

This clone was detected only once. V and J are TRBV5-4 and TRBJ1-6; 11 bases are a match to TRBD1. CDR3 size: 18 residues. V trimming: 4 bases; J trimming: 1 base; junction bases outside the gene matches: 7. Germline CDR1 and CDR2: SGHNT and YYREEE (reference sequence). As DNA, the CDR3 is TGTGCCAGCAGCCAGGGACAGGGGGTAGAGTCCTATAATTCACCCCTCCACTTT. It codes for CASSQGQGVESYNSPLHF.

CDR3 nucleotide sequence: TGCAGTGCCGCGAATAGGGGAGCTTTCTTT. It encodes CSAANRGAFF. The chain links TRBV20-1 to TRBJ1-1; perhaps TRBD1 as D (5 bases). Trimming shortened V by 6 bases and J by 10 bases, and 12 bases separated the two germline ends. Germline-derived CDR1 and CDR2 are DFQATT and SNEGSKA (reference sequence). The CDR3 consists of 10 residues.

The V and J genes are TRBV10-3 and TRBJ2-5, with no clear D. The V gene's germline CDR1 is ENHRY and CDR2 SYGVKD. Trimming took off 3 bases at V and 5 bases at J, with 7 bases between the two ends. The CDR3 totals 12 residues. DNA for the CDR3: TGTGCCATCAGTGACCGCCTGGAGACCCAGTACTTC. This translates into CAISDRLETQYF.

The chain has TRBV9 and TRBJ1-2; D not certain. Germline CDR1 is SGDLS and CDR2 is YYNGEE. V lost 4 bases to trimming and J lost 0 bases, with 16 bases between them. The CDR3 runs 16 residues. This CDR3 reads CASSTHNIVTNYGYTF. CDR3 bases: TGTGCCAGCAGCACACACAACATCGTTACTAACTATGGCTACACCTTC.

This clone was seen a handful of times. CDR3 bases: TGTGCCAGTAGTATGTTGGACAGGGGGCGAGGAAATGAAAAACTGTTTTTT. The encoded protein is CASSMLDRGRGNEKLFF. V is TRBV19 and J is TRBJ1-4; 11 nucleotides agree with TRBD1. The CDR3 has 17 residues. Germline V lookup: CDR1 LNHDA, CDR2 SQIVND (reference sequence). V lost 3 bases and J lost 5; bases outside the gene matches: 8. Drawing the rest from reference TRBV19 and TRBJ1-4, the complete variable domain is DGGITQSPKYLFRKEGQNVTLSCEQNLNHDAMYWYRQDPGQGLRLIYYSQIVNDFQKGDIAEGYSVSREKKESFPLTVTSAQKNPTAFYLCASSMLDRGRGNEKLFFGSGTQLSVL.

The rearrangement joins TRBV5-1 to TRBJ2-7, with D possibly TRBD1 on 6 matching bases. The CDR3 runs to 12 residues. In germline, CDR1 is SGHRS, CDR2 YFSETQ. V lost 5 bases to trimming and J lost 4 bases, with 10 bases between them. CDR3 loop: CASRLQGYEQYF. The CDR3 region has the DNA TGCGCCAGCAGACTACAGGGTTACGAGCAGTACTTC. Variable domain in full (rest from reference TRBV5-1 and TRBJ2-7): KAGVTQTPRYLIKTRGQQVTLSCSPISGHRSVSWYQQTPGQGLQFLFEYFSETQRNKGNFPGRFSGRQFSNSRSEMNVSTLELGDSALYLCASRLQGYEQYFGPGTRLTVT.

This clone was observed a few times. V and J are TRBV4-1 and TRBJ1-1; tentatively, D is TRBD1 (6 bases). Per germline, CDR1 MGHRA and CDR2 YSYEKL. V lost 1 base to trimming and J lost 6 bases, with 12 bases between them. CDR3 length: 14 residues. Here the CDR3 reads CASSQVPGAAEAFF. The CDR3 DNA reads as TGCGCCAGCAGCCAAGTGCCAGGGGCGGCTGAAGCTTTCTTT.

The chain combines TRBV5-1 with TRBJ1-2; 9 nucleotides agree with TRBD1. The CDR3 runs 14 residues. Trimming at V came to 5 bases and at J to 6 bases, leaving 8 bases not matched to a gene. Germline CDR1 and CDR2: SGHRS and YFSETQ. CDR3 DNA sequence: TGCGCCAGCAGGCCGGGACAGGGTAGTGATGGCTACACCTTC. It is translated as CASRPGQGSDGYTF.

V gene TRBV28 combines with J gene TRBJ2-5; maybe TRBD2 (5 bases). The CDR3 runs to 15 residues. The germline V gene has CDR1 MDHEN and CDR2 SYDVKM. V was trimmed by 1 base and J by 5 bases, leaving 14 bases between them. The CDR3 sequence is CASSLFPGLRETQYF. The CDR3 coding sequence is TGTGCCAGCAGTTTATTCCCTGGACTGAGGGAGACCCAGTACTTC. The full variable domain, its missing parts supplied by reference TRBV28 and TRBJ2-5, is DVKVTQSSRYLVKRTGEKVFLECVQDMDHENMFWYRQDPGLGLRLIYFSYDVKMKEKGDIPEGYSVSREKKERFSLILESASTNQTSMYLCASSLFPGLRETQYFGPGTRLLVL.

The rearrangement uses TRBV9 and TRBJ2-1; 8 bases map to TRBD2. The V and J ends lost 4 bases and 4 bases, in that order; junction bases with no gene match: 7. Germline CDR1 SGDLS, CDR2 YYNGEE. The CDR3 extends over 15 amino acids. CDR3 region: CASSINPGGYNEQFF. CDR3 bases: TGTGCCAGCAGCATAAACCCGGGGGGGTACAATGAGCAGTTCTTC. Supplemented by reference TRBV9 and TRBJ2-1, the full variable domain reads DSGVTQTPKHLITATGQRVTLRCSPRSGDLSVYWYQQSLDQGLQFLIQYYNGEERAKGNILERFSAQQFPDLHSELNLSSLELGDSALYFCASSINPGGYNEQFFGPGTRLTVL.

The genes are TRBV7-8 and TRBJ1-2, with 7 bases fitting TRBD1. This CDR3 comprises 14 residues. Germline V gene sequence: CDR1 SGHVS, CDR2 FQNEAQ. V trimming: 5 bases; J trimming: 7 bases; junction bases outside the gene matches: 10. The DNA for the CDR3 is TGTGCCAGCAGCCGGGACAGACTGGGCGGTGGCTACACCTTC. Translating it yields CASSRDRLGGGYTF.

The sample holds a few counts of this clone. The chain combines TRBV6-1 with TRBJ2-7; D tentatively reads TRBD1 or TRBD2 (5 bases each). Per the germline V gene, CDR1 is MNHNS and CDR2 is SASEGT. This CDR3 has 13 residues. V shed 6 bases and J shed 7 bases, with 16 bases lying between them. Here the CDR3 DNA reads TGTGCCAGCAGCCTCGGGACGTACGGGGAGCAGTACTTC. Its translation: CASSLGTYGEQYF.

The chain has TRBV19 and TRBJ1-1, with TRBD1 matching over 7 bases. V lost 5 bases, J lost 1 base, and 1 base stayed unmatched. Germline V gene sequence: CDR1 LNHDA, CDR2 SQIVND (reference sequence). This CDR3 region has 13 residues. CDR3 amino acids: CASSWDRNTEAFF. CDR3 in DNA: TGTGCCAGTAGTTGGGACAGGAACACTGAAGCTTTCTTT.

The chain is built from TRBV4-2 and TRBJ2-5, with D maybe TRBD1 (6 bases). V was trimmed by 1 base and J by 1 base, leaving 13 bases between them. Germline assignment: CDR1 LGHNA and CDR2 YNFKEQ. CDR3 length: 16 amino acids. The CDR3 protein is CASSQGTAPLQETQYF. As DNA, the CDR3 is TGTGCCAGCAGCCAAGGGACAGCACCACTCCAAGAGACCCAGTACTTC.